What follows are 15 T cell receptor beta chains derived from one specimen sequenced in a study of control samples from healthy donors and cancer patients. TCRdb keeps only in-frame clones here, not all; method: immunoSEQ multiplex PCR. The sample consists of 80,000 or so clones, 85% to 95% of them appearing once. The sample comprised blood. The receptors were gathered from a woman in her 40s in good health.

The V and J genes are TRBV29-1 and TRBJ2-3, with 10 bases aligning to TRBD2. CDR1 is SQVTM, CDR2 ANQGSEA, per germline. The CDR3 loop spans 14 amino acids. The V gene end was trimmed by 2 bases and the J gene end by 5 bases; junction bases not matched to a gene: 4. The CDR3 coding sequence is TGCAGCGTTGAACCTGCTAGCGGGGGAGATACGCAGTATTTT. Translation: CSVEPASGGDTQYF.

The chain joins TRBV4-2 to TRBJ2-7, with 9 bases identical to TRBD2. This CDR3 contains 15 residues. Germline CDR1 reads LGHNA; CDR2 reads YNFKEQ. Losses at the gene ends were 6 bases for V and 4 bases for J; bases not matched to a gene: 10. In DNA form, the CDR3 reads TGTGCCAGCAGTCCGCTAGCGGGGTTACGATACGAGCAGTACTTC. Translating gives CASSPLAGLRYEQYF.

The chain links TRBV29-1 to TRBJ1-2; 8 bases align to TRBD1. This CDR3 has 15 residues. Trimming cost V 0 bases and J 8 bases; bases outside gene matches: 11. Per germline, CDR1 SQVTM and CDR2 ANQGSEA. CDR3 amino acids: CSVEDLSTGEDGYTF. The CDR3 bases are TGCAGCGTTGAAGACTTATCGACAGGGGAGGACGGCTACACCTTC.

The V gene is TRBV7-3, the J gene TRBJ2-1; TRBD1 matches at 8 bases. The J segment lost 3 bases and the V segment lost 2 bases, leaving 3 bases of the junction unmatched. The CDR3 consists of 15 residues. The germline gives CDR1 SGHTA, CDR2 FQGTGA. The DNA for the CDR3 is TGTGCCAGCAGCTTACAACAGGGGGGCTACAATGAGCAGTTCTTC. Translation gives CASSLQQGGYNEQFF.

This clone has only one observation. The chain has TRBV7-9 and TRBJ1-3; possibly TRBD1 for D (6 bases). Germline V CDR1 and CDR2: SEHNR, FQNEAQ (reference sequence). V dropped 3 bases and J dropped 8 bases, with 14 bases sitting between them. The CDR3 covers 14 residues. The CDR3 nucleotides read TGTGCCAGCAGCTTGGACCAGGGGATAGACACCATATATTTT. This gives the protein CASSLDQGIDTIYF. Full variable domain (rest looked up from reference TRBV7-9 and TRBJ1-3): DTGVSQNPRHKITKRGQNVTFRCDPISEHNRLYWYRQTLGQGPEFLTYFQNEAQLEKSRLLSDRFSAERPKGSFSTLEIQRTEQGDSAMYLCASSLDQGIDTIYFGEGSWLTVV.

CDR3: CASSWMTGGNYEQYF. The CDR3 bases are TGCGCCAGCAGCTGGATGACAGGGGGCAACTACGAGCAGTACTTC. V usage is TRBV5-1 and J usage is TRBJ2-7; 10 nucleotides match TRBD1. The CDR3 covers 15 residues. CDR1 SGHRS and CDR2 YFSETQ come from the germline V gene. Unmatched junction bases numbered 6, after V lost 3 bases and J lost 3 bases.

This chain joins TRBV2 and TRBJ1-4; 7 bases are shared with TRBD1. This CDR3 has 14 residues. Germline V gene lookup returns CDR1 SNHLY and CDR2 FYNNEI. J was trimmed by 5 bases and V by 8 bases; bases with no gene match: 8. The CDR3 here is CASAPQGWNEKLFF. The CDR3 bases are TGTGCCAGCGCTCCACAGGGGTGGAATGAAAAACTGTTTTTT.

V and J are TRBV15 and TRBJ2-3, with D perhaps TRBD1 or TRBD2 (5 bases each). Trimming shortened V by 3 bases and J by 2 bases, and 15 bases separated the two germline ends. Germline V CDR1 and CDR2: LNHNV, YYDKDF (reference sequence). This CDR3 region has 16 residues. The CDR3 protein is CATSSLTGPFTDTQYF. CDR3 bases: TGTGCCACCAGCAGTCTTACGGGGCCGTTCACAGATACGCAGTATTTT.

The gene calls are TRBV19 and TRBJ2-7; D is tentatively TRBD1 or TRBD2 (6 bases each). V lost 9 bases, J lost 6 bases, and 15 bases lay in between. Germline values: CDR1 LNHDA, CDR2 SQIVND (reference sequence). This CDR3 region has 12 residues. The CDR3 here is CASGGSWGEQYF. CDR3 DNA sequence: TGTGCCAGCGGGGGCAGTTGGGGCGAGCAGTACTTC. Full variable domain (rest looked up from reference TRBV19 and TRBJ2-7): DGGITQSPKYLFRKEGQNVTLSCEQNLNHDAMYWYRQDPGQGLRLIYYSQIVNDFQKGDIAEGYSVSREKKESFPLTVTSAQKNPTAFYLCASGGSWGEQYFGPGTRLTVT.

The chain has TRBV5-3 and TRBJ2-2, with D maybe TRBD2 (5 bases). TRBV5-3 is identified as an open reading frame with a role that is uncertain. The CDR3 has 15 residues. V gave up 6 bases and J gave up 0 bases, with 12 bases separating them. CDR3 protein: CARKLRGSNTGELFF. DNA of the CDR3: TGTGCCAGAAAGCTTCGAGGGTCGAACACCGGGGAGCTGTTTTTT.

The rearrangement links TRBV27 to TRBJ1-5; D is undetermined. The CDR3 has 13 residues. V was trimmed by 7 bases and J by 3 bases, leaving 10 bases between them. Germline V CDR1 and CDR2: MNHEY, SMNVEV (reference sequence). CDR3 nucleotides: TGTGCCAGCACCGCCATTTACAATCAGCCCCAGCATTTT. Translated, it gives CASTAIYNQPQHF.

The chain joins TRBV5-6 to TRBJ1-4, with unresolved D. The CDR3 runs 14 residues. The V end lost 1 base, the J end lost 3 bases, and 7 bases lay between the germline ends. Germline lookup yields CDR1 SGHDT and CDR2 YYEEEE. In DNA, the CDR3 is TGTGCCAGCAGCTTGTGGATAGCTAATGAAAAACTGTTTTTT. Amino acid sequence: CASSLWIANEKLFF.

The chain uses TRBV20-1 and TRBJ2-7, with 9 positions matching TRBD1. The length of the CDR3 is 11 residues. Germline V gene data show CDR1 as DFQATT and CDR2 as SNEGSKA (reference sequence). The CDR3 DNA reads as TGCGGTACGGGACAGGGTAACGAGCAGTACTTC. Encoded protein: CGTGQGNEQYF.

The rearrangement uses TRBV6-6 and TRBJ1-1; D ambiguous. V was cut by 2 bases and J by 2 bases, with 6 bases left in between. The CDR3 covers 13 residues. Germline assignment: CDR1 MNHNY and CDR2 SVGAGI (reference sequence). CDR3: CASSYHRNTEAFF. CDR3 DNA sequence: TGTGCCAGCAGTTACCACCGTAACACTGAAGCTTTCTTT.

This sequence joins TRBV30 and TRBJ1-4; TRBD1 matches at 9 bases. CDR1 is GTSNPN, CDR2 SVGIG, per germline (reference sequence). V shed 3 bases and J 10 bases; nucleotides not matched to a gene: 9. CDR3 length equals 14 residues. CDR3 bases: TGTGCCTGGAGCCAGTGGACAGGGGCGGGAAAACTGTTTTTT. Its protein product is CAWSQWTGAGKLFF.